Presented here are 27 T cell receptor beta chains from one specimen sequenced in a study of long-term antiretroviral therapy in people with HIV. Survey-level resolution applied to immunoSEQ assay v3.0. The data were produced by immunoSEQ multiplex PCR, yet TCRdb's version contains in-frame clones alone and is incomplete. The sample yields approximately 35,000 clones, 70% to 80% seen once. Source: unsorted PBMCs, taken 1.9 years after starting antiretroviral therapy. These receptors originate from a man younger than 35 with HIV.

The chain has TRBV5-1 and TRBJ2-5; D gene uncertain. The CDR3 runs 14 residues. V was cut by 1 base and J by 1 base, with 8 bases left in between. The germline V gene encodes CDR1 SGHRS and CDR2 YFSETQ. Here the CDR3 DNA reads TGCGCCAGCAGCTTGAGCGTAGGCCAAGAGACCCAGTACTTC. It specifies CASSLSVGQETQYF.

The CDR3 bases are TGTGCCAGCAGCCCATCGACAGGGTTCACCGGGGAGCTGTTTTTT. Translation gives CASSPSTGFTGELFF. V is TRBV5-6 and J is TRBJ2-2; 7 nucleotides align to TRBD1. V lost 4 bases and J lost 4; bases outside the gene matches: 7. There are 15 residues in the CDR3. Germline CDR1 is SGHDT and CDR2 is YYEEEE.

V and J are TRBV9 and TRBJ1-6; no firm D call. V lost 3 bases to trimming and J lost 10 bases, with 14 bases between them. Germline V gene lookup returns CDR1 SGDLS and CDR2 YYNGEE. This CDR3 has 14 residues. The chain's CDR3 is CASSALTVGSPLHF. As DNA, the CDR3 is TGTGCCAGCAGCGCGCTCACGGTGGGCTCACCCCTCCACTTT.

The chain couples TRBV27 to TRBJ1-5, with D hard to call. The germline V and J ends were trimmed by 5 bases and 3 bases, with 8 bases remaining between them. The CDR3 loop spans 13 amino acids. CDR1 MNHEY and CDR2 SMNVEV come from the germline V gene (reference sequence). The CDR3 loop is CASSPLDNQPQHF. The CDR3 DNA reads as TGTGCCAGCAGTCCCCTCGACAATCAGCCCCAGCATTTT.

The chain joins TRBV2 to TRBJ2-6; 7 positions match TRBD2. The germline V gene has CDR1 SNHLY and CDR2 FYNNEI. After removal of 4 bases from V and 1 base from J, the junction contained 7 bases not matched to a gene. The CDR3 contains 17 residues. In nucleotides, the CDR3 is TGTGCCAGCAGTGTTCGAGGGAGGGAGTCTGGGGCCAACGTCCTGACTTTC. Translated, it gives CASSVRGRESGANVLTF.

The chain recombines TRBV6-6 with TRBJ1-1; D is undetermined. Germline assignment: CDR1 MNHNY and CDR2 SVGAGI (reference sequence). This CDR3 has 13 amino acids. V was shortened by 8 bases and J by 4 bases, with 14 bases between the two germline ends. CDR3 coding DNA: TGTGCCAGCTCCACCGCGGCCTCCACTGAAGCTTTCTTT. Encoded protein: CASSTAASTEAFF.

The chain combines TRBV7-9 with TRBJ2-3; D remains unclear. V was pared by 7 bases and J by 2 bases, with 7 bases between. The CDR3 has 12 amino acids. Germline CDR1 and CDR2: SEHNR and FQNEAQ (reference sequence). The CDR3 region is CASNRDTDTQYF. The CDR3 DNA reads as TGTGCCAGCAATAGGGACACAGATACGCAGTATTTT. Supplemented by reference TRBV7-9 and TRBJ2-3, the full variable domain reads DTGVSQNPRHKITKRGQNVTFRCDPISEHNRLYWYRQTLGQGPEFLTYFQNEAQLEKSRLLSDRFSAERPKGSFSTLEIQRTEQGDSAMYLCASNRDTDTQYFGPGTRLTVL.

The sample holds one count of this clone. The chain joins TRBV7-9 to TRBJ2-1; D remains ambiguous. This CDR3 has 10 residues. V was cut by 0 bases and J by 9 bases, with 0 bases left in between. CDR1 SEHNR and CDR2 FQNEAQ come from the germline V gene (reference sequence). DNA for the CDR3: TGTGCCAGCAGCTTAGCTGAGCAGTTCTTC. It is translated as CASSLAEQFF.

The chain joins TRBV11-2 to TRBJ1-1, with unresolved D. V was clipped by 1 base and J by 8 bases, with 8 bases between them. CDR1 is SGHAT and CDR2 is FQNNGV in the germline V gene. CDR3 length: 12 residues. The CDR3, as DNA: TGTGCCAGCAGCTTAGTATCCCAAGAAGCTTTCTTT. It yields the protein CASSLVSQEAFF.

The genes are TRBV5-5 and TRBJ1-5, with D uncertain. The CDR3 spans 13 residues. Trimming removed 2 bases from V and 5 bases from J, with 8 bases in between. Germline CDR1 is SGHKS and CDR2 is YYEKEE (reference sequence). CDR3 nucleotide sequence: TGTGCCAGCAGCTTCCAAGGAGATCAGCCCCAGCATTTT. Translation: CASSFQGDQPQHF.

The rearrangement links TRBV19 to TRBJ1-5, with 9 bases matching TRBD1. From germline, CDR1 is LNHDA and CDR2 SQIVND (reference sequence). This CDR3 spans 16 amino acids. The V gene end was trimmed by 6 bases and the J gene end by 1 base; junction bases not matched to a gene: 7. CDR3 amino acids: CASSDRGSFSNQPQHF. CDR3 nucleotides: TGTGCCAGTAGCGACAGGGGGAGTTTCAGCAATCAGCCCCAGCATTTT.

This chain joins TRBV19 and TRBJ2-7; D is possibly TRBD1 (6 bases). V lost 2 bases and J lost 5, with 7 bases in between. The germline V gene encodes CDR1 LNHDA and CDR2 SQIVND (reference sequence). This CDR3 has 12 residues. The CDR3, as DNA: TGTGCCAGTAGTATATCAGGGGACGAGCAGTACTTC. Residues: CASSISGDEQYF.

This sequence joins TRBV6-6 and TRBJ2-1; D perhaps matches TRBD2 (7 bases). CDR1 and CDR2 from the germline V gene are MNHNY and SVGAGI (reference sequence). The length of the CDR3 is 15 residues. Trimming took off 2 bases at V and 8 bases at J, with 16 bases between the two ends. The CDR3 DNA reads TGTGCCAGCAGTTACCCGGGGGGCCTTCTCGATGAGCAGTTCTTC. It specifies CASSYPGGLLDEQFF.

The chain is built from TRBV2 and TRBJ1-2; D is unresolved. The V end lost 4 bases, the J end lost 8 bases, and 11 bases lay between the germline ends. CDR1 and CDR2 from the germline V gene are SNHLY and FYNNEI. The CDR3 is made up of 12 amino acids. The CDR3 nucleotides are TGTGCCAGCAGTGTAGGACGTCGGGGCTACACCTTC. It encodes CASSVGRRGYTF.

The chain couples TRBV2 to TRBJ1-1, with TRBD1 identical over 8 bases. The V and J ends lost 7 bases and 14 bases, in that order; junction bases with no gene match: 15. CDR1 and CDR2 from the germline V gene are SNHLY and FYNNEI. The CDR3 consists of 13 residues. CDR3 in amino acids: CASMGDRNTNPFF. DNA for the CDR3: TGTGCCAGCATGGGGGACAGGAACACAAATCCCTTCTTT.

The chain employs TRBV27 and TRBJ2-3; 11 positions agree with TRBD2. CDR1 is MNHEY, CDR2 SMNVEV, per germline (reference sequence). V gave up 5 bases and J gave up 4 bases; unmatched junction bases: 8. The CDR3 runs 16 residues. In DNA form, the CDR3 reads TGTGCCAGCAGTGAGGTAGCGGGGGGGAGGTCAGATACGCAGTATTTT. This translates into CASSEVAGGRSDTQYF.

The rearrangement links TRBV5-1 to TRBJ2-3; TRBD1 is a possible D gene (6 bases). The ends were cut back, 1 base at V and 2 bases at J, with 8 bases in the middle. Per germline, CDR1 SGHRS and CDR2 YFSETQ. The CDR3 runs to 14 residues. The CDR3 region is CASSLQGNTDTQYF. As DNA, the CDR3 is TGCGCCAGCAGCTTGCAGGGGAACACAGATACGCAGTATTTT.

DNA for the CDR3: TGTGCCAGCAGTTTTCAACAGGGAGTGGGTCAGCCCCAGCATTTT. Translation gives CASSFQQGVGQPQHF. This rearrangement joins TRBV6-5 to TRBJ1-5; D perhaps matches TRBD1 (6 bases). V gave up 4 bases and J gave up 6 bases, with 16 bases separating them. Germline CDR1 reads MNHEY; CDR2 reads SVGAGI. The CDR3 is 15 residues long.

Here the CDR3 DNA reads TGTGCCAGCAGCCCCCGGACAGGATTCTACGAGCAGTACGTC. As protein: CASSPRTGFYEQYV. This chain uses TRBV6-5 with TRBJ2-7, with 7 positions matching TRBD1. There are 14 residues in the CDR3. CDR1 and CDR2 (germline): MNHEY, SVGAGI. The J segment lost 3 bases and the V segment lost 6 bases, leaving 8 bases of the junction unmatched.

This clone was counted only a few times. The chain carries TRBV4-1 and TRBJ2-2; no clear D gene. CDR3 length equals 14 residues. The V and J ends lost 0 bases and 4 bases respectively, with 6 bases between them. Germline CDR1 reads MGHRA; CDR2 reads YSYEKL. DNA of the CDR3: TGCGCCAGCAGCCAAGATAAGGTCACCGGGGAGCTGTTTTTT. Its protein is CASSQDKVTGELFF.

The chain carries TRBV6-1 and TRBJ2-7, with TRBD2 identical over 7 bases. The CDR3 contains 15 residues. Germline lookup yields CDR1 MNHNS and CDR2 SASEGT. Germline trimming cut 1 base from V and 6 bases from J; bases unmatched to any gene: 9. CDR3 sequence: CASSEVAIQRGEQYF. CDR3 in DNA: TGTGCCAGCAGTGAAGTGGCCATCCAGCGGGGCGAGCAGTACTTC.

The gene calls are TRBV6-5 and TRBJ2-2; perhaps TRBD2 as D (5 bases). The V and J ends lost 4 bases and 7 bases respectively, with 10 bases between them. Germline CDR1 MNHEY, CDR2 SVGAGI. The CDR3 is made up of 13 amino acids. In nucleotides, the CDR3 is TGTGCCAGCAGTTCATTTGCGGGCGGGGAGCTGTTTTTT. The encoded protein is CASSSFAGGELFF.

V gene TRBV30 combines with J gene TRBJ2-7; unclear D gene. Trimming left V 1 base short and J 7 bases short, with 20 bases between. CDR3 size: 15 residues. Germline assignment: CDR1 GTSNPN and CDR2 SVGIG (reference sequence). CDR3 loop: CAWSGRALKVREQYF. The CDR3 coding sequence is TGTGCCTGGAGTGGCCGGGCCTTGAAAGTGCGTGAGCAGTACTTC.

The gene calls are TRBV5-8 and TRBJ1-2; D uncertain. Germline CDR1 SGHTS, CDR2 YDEGEE. The CDR3 runs 14 residues. V lost 1 base and J 2 bases, leaving 9 bases between the germline ends. CDR3 in amino acids: CASSLILINYGYTF. CDR3 bases: TGTGCCAGCAGCTTGATTTTAATCAACTATGGCTACACCTTC.

The chain links TRBV10-3 to TRBJ1-1; 10 nucleotides align to TRBD1. CDR1 is ENHRY, CDR2 SYGVKD, per germline. The J segment lost 1 base and the V segment lost 3 bases, leaving 5 bases of the junction unmatched. This CDR3 is 16 amino acids long. CDR3 region: CAISDRTGGENTEAFF. CDR3 coding DNA: TGTGCCATCAGTGATAGGACAGGGGGTGAGAACACTGAAGCTTTCTTT.

The genes are TRBV7-9 and TRBJ2-2; D gene uncertain. Germline assignment: CDR1 SEHNR and CDR2 FQNEAQ (reference sequence). Trimming removed 1 base at V and 4 bases at J, with 10 bases between. The CDR3 runs to 15 residues. CDR3 protein: CASSLEQPGTGELFF. The CDR3 DNA reads as TGTGCCAGCAGCTTAGAACAACCAGGCACCGGGGAGCTGTTTTTT.

V usage is TRBV2 and J usage is TRBJ1-4; 10 nucleotides line up with TRBD1. CDR1 SNHLY and CDR2 FYNNEI come from the germline V gene. The CDR3 runs to 17 residues. V was pared by 1 base and J by 3 bases, with 5 bases of the junction left unmatched. The CDR3 sequence is CASSEVGTGVANEKLFF. CDR3 sequence (DNA): TGTGCCAGCAGTGAAGTCGGGACAGGGGTCGCTAATGAAAAACTGTTTTTT.